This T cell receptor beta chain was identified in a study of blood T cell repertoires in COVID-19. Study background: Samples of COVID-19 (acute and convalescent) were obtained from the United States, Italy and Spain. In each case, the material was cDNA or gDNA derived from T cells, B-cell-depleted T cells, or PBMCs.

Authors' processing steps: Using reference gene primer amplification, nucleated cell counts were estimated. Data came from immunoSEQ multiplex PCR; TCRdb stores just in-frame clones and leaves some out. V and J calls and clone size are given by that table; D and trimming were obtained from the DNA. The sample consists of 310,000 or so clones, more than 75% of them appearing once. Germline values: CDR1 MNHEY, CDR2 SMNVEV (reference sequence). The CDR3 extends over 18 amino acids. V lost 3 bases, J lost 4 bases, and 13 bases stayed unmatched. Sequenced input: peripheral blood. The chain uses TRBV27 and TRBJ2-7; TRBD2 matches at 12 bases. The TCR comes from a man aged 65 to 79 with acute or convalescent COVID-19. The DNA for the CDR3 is TGTGCCAGCAGTTTTCGGACTAGCGGGATTGTTGGAGAATACGAGCAGTACTTC. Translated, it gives CASSFRTSGIVGEYEQYF.